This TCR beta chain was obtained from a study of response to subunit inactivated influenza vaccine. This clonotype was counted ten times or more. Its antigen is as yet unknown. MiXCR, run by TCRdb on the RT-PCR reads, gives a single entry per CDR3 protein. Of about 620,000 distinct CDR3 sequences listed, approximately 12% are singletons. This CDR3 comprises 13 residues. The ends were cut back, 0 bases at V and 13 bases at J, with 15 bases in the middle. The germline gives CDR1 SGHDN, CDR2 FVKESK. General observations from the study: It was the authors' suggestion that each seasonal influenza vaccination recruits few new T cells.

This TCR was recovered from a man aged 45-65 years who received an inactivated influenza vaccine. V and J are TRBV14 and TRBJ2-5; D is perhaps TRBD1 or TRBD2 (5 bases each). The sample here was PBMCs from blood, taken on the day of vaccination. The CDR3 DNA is TGTGCCAGCAGCCAAGAATGGTGGGCAGGGACGTACTTC. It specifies CASSQEWWAGTYF.